This T cell receptor (beta chain) stems from a study of Ad26.COV2.S vaccination and SARS-CoV-2 variants. Method: immunoSEQ multiplex PCR; TCRdb's copy keeps in-frame clones and lacks some. The sample records about 350,000 clones, 70% to 90% being singletons. Treatment indicated: some 20 received Ad26.COV2.S at low or high dose, single or two shots; about 5 received placebo; per-sample allocation not given. Day 63 after the first injection of vaccine or placebo was the sampling time. Its platform was an Ad26 vector, and its expressed antigen was Wuhan-strain SARS-CoV-2 spike. Trimming cost V 1 base and J 3 bases, with 15 bases left between them. Per the germline V gene, CDR1 is LGHNA and CDR2 is YSLEER. The CDR3 covers 16 residues.

The chain is built from TRBV4-3 and TRBJ1-1; D not certain. The material sequenced was peripheral blood, taken in a trial of Ad26.COV2.S vaccine versus placebo. The TCR comes from a person aged 18-60 years who received the Ad26.COV2.S COVID-19 vaccine or a placebo. The CDR3 DNA is TGCGCCAGCAGCCAAGGAATTGGCGCTCCGTACACTGAAGCTTTCTTT. Its translation is CASSQGIGAPYTEAFF.